The 24 T cell receptor beta chains presented below share a single source sample, sequenced in a study of T cell repertoires in cytomegalovirus infection. TCRdb redid the calling of the reads with MiXCR, one entry per CDR3 protein. The profile shows under 800,000 distinct CDR3 sequences, 24% of them singletons. The source material was CD8+ T cells from PBMCs. These receptors were taken from a human donor in good health (CMV status not recorded). Some clones in this sample may be carry-over from other donors' samples.

This clonotype has a handful of counts. The V and J genes are TRBV2 and TRBJ1-2; D unresolved. Germline CDR1 reads SNHLY; CDR2 reads FYNNEI. This CDR3 spans 13 amino acids. Trimming removed 3 bases from V and 2 bases from J, with 7 bases in between. The CDR3 bases are TGTGCCAGCAGTGATGTCAGAAACTATGGCTACACCTTC. Its translation: CASSDVRNYGYTF.

This chain uses TRBV7-6 with TRBJ2-2; 12 bases line up with TRBD2. After removal of 5 bases from V and 2 bases from J, the junction contained 6 bases not matched to a gene. From germline, CDR1 is SGHVS and CDR2 FNYEAQ. There are 17 residues in the CDR3. CDR3 in DNA: TGTGCCAGCAGCGCCACTAGCGGGGGGTTTAACACCGGGGAGCTGTTTTTT. It encodes CASSATSGGFNTGELFF.

The rearrangement uses TRBV6-5 and TRBJ1-1; D is possibly TRBD1 (6 bases). CDR1 MNHEY and CDR2 SVGAGI come from the germline V gene. This CDR3 spans 14 amino acids. V dropped 0 bases and J dropped 3 bases, with 8 bases sitting between them. DNA of the CDR3: TGTGCCAGCAGTTACTCCAGGGGCGACACTGAAGCTTTCTTT. Residues: CASSYSRGDTEAFF.

V usage is TRBV2 and J usage is TRBJ1-1; D remains ambiguous. CDR3 size: 11 residues. V lost 11 bases and J 5 bases, leaving 12 bases between the germline ends. CDR1 and CDR2 from the germline V gene are SNHLY and FYNNEI. CDR3 DNA: TGTGCCTACCGGGGAGATACTGAAGCTTTCTTT. Translating gives CAYRGDTEAFF.

This chain joins TRBV28 and TRBJ2-7; TRBD1 matches at 9 bases. Germline V CDR1 and CDR2: MDHEN, SYDVKM. Trimming took 4 bases from V and 1 from J; bases not matched to a gene: 5. The CDR3 runs to 15 residues. The chain's CDR3 is CASSSRQGESYEQYF. The CDR3 DNA follows: TGTGCCAGCAGTTCTAGACAGGGGGAATCCTACGAGCAGTACTTC.

Only a few counts were recorded for this clonotype. This sequence joins TRBV7-2 and TRBJ2-7; 12 bases line up with TRBD2. V dropped 5 bases and J dropped 3; count of bases not matched to a gene: 11. Looked up from germline, CDR1 is SGHTA and CDR2 is FQGNSA. CDR3 length: 17 amino acids. This CDR3 is CASSDPGLAGYRYEQYF. CDR3 nucleotide sequence: TGTGCCAGCAGCGACCCGGGACTAGCGGGCTACCGCTACGAGCAGTACTTC.

The chain is built from TRBV5-1 and TRBJ1-1; D remains unclear. This CDR3 contains 16 residues. V dropped 3 bases and J dropped 1 base, with 16 bases sitting between them. Germline CDR1 reads SGHRS; CDR2 reads YFSETQ. CDR3: CASSSTDVRPNTEAFF. CDR3 nucleotides: TGCGCCAGCAGCTCGACCGACGTCCGGCCGAACACTGAAGCTTTCTTT.

As regards this clonotype: A read error may be the cause here, since a much bigger clone is one base away. The chain couples TRBV7-2 to TRBJ1-1; maybe TRBD1 (6 bases). CDR3 length equals 16 residues. Germline V gene sequence: CDR1 SGHTA, CDR2 FQGNSA. CDR3 region: CANSLLERRGYTEAFF. Here the CDR3 DNA reads TGTGCCAACAGCCTCTTAGAACGCAGGGGATACACTGAAGCTTTCTTT.

This clonotype was recorded only once. The gene calls are TRBV7-9 and TRBJ2-7, with 8 bases fitting TRBD1. The CDR3 has 17 residues. Germline values: CDR1 SEHNR, CDR2 FQNEAQ (reference sequence). V shed 2 bases, J shed 2 bases, and the junction held 11 bases outside the gene matches. CDR3 in DNA: TGTGCCAGCAGCTTAAATCTTCGACAGGGGCTCGCCTACGAGCAGTACTTC. It codes for CASSLNLRQGLAYEQYF.

A note on this clonotype: One base away lies a much larger clone, so this may be a sequencing read error. The chain joins TRBV7-9 to TRBJ2-5; D not resolved. Germline loops: CDR1 SEHNR, CDR2 FQNEAQ (reference sequence). This CDR3 contains 13 residues. Here the CDR3 reads CTSSFEQRETQYF. The CDR3 nucleotides are TGTACCAGCAGCTTTGAGCAAAGGGAGACCCAGTACTTC.

Remarks on this clonotype: Possible read error: a much larger clone is one base away. The V call is TRBV7-9, the J call TRBJ2-7; TRBD2 matches at 11 bases. Losses at the gene ends were 4 bases for V and 1 base for J; bases not matched to a gene: 3. Germline-derived CDR1 and CDR2 are SEHNR and FQNEAQ (reference sequence). The CDR3 sequence is 15 residues long. This chain's CDR3 is CASSSTSGESYEQYF. DNA of the CDR3: TGTGCCAGCAGCTCGACTAGCGGGGAATCCTACGAGCAGTACTTC.

The V and J genes are TRBV6-5 and TRBJ2-7, with TRBD1 as a possible D gene (5 bases). V lost 6 bases and J lost 5, with 26 bases in between. The germline V gene has CDR1 MNHEY and CDR2 SVGAGI. There are 17 residues in the CDR3. The CDR3 DNA sequence: TGTGCCAGCAGCCAGGGATTGGACGGCCTGCGGTACGACGAGCAGTACTTC. It yields the protein CASSQGLDGLRYDEQYF.

This clonotype was seen many times. V usage is TRBV6-2 or TRBV6-3 and J usage is TRBJ1-2, with TRBD1 identical over 9 bases. CDR1 is MNHEY and CDR2 is SVGEGT in the germline V gene. CDR3 size: 16 residues. The trim removed 5 bases at V and 4 bases at J, leaving 11 bases unmatched. The CDR3 loop is CASSHHIPDRGYGYTF. The CDR3 DNA reads as TGTGCCAGCAGTCACCATATACCGGACAGGGGCTATGGCTACACCTTC.

The V call is TRBV7-6, the J call TRBJ1-4; TRBD1 matches 8 bases. The CDR3 spans 15 residues. Germline values: CDR1 SGHVS, CDR2 FNYEAQ. The J segment lost 6 bases and the V segment lost 2 bases, leaving 5 bases of the junction unmatched. The CDR3 nucleotides are TGTGCCAGCAGCTTACGGACAGGGCGGGATGAAAAACTGTTTTTT. Its translation is CASSLRTGRDEKLFF.

This clonotype has ten or more counts. V usage is TRBV10-3 and J usage is TRBJ2-7, with a possible D match to TRBD2 (6 bases). The germline V and J ends were trimmed by 4 bases and 6 bases, with 7 bases remaining between them. Germline V lookup: CDR1 ENHRY, CDR2 SYGVKD. This CDR3 has 11 residues. CDR3 bases: TGTGCCATCAGTGCGGGGGTCGAGCAGTACGTC. As protein: CAISAGVEQYV.

The gene calls are TRBV4-1 and TRBJ2-7, with 12 bases identical to TRBD1. This CDR3 is built from 15 residues. After removal of 5 bases from V and 2 bases from J, the junction contained 4 bases not matched to a gene. CDR1 is MGHRA, CDR2 YSYEKL, per germline. The CDR3 here is CASSGRDRGPYEQYF. As DNA, the CDR3 is TGCGCCAGCAGCGGTCGGGACAGGGGGCCCTACGAGCAGTACTTC.

The J gene is TRBJ1-5, the V gene TRBV19, with D uncertain. V lost 4 bases and J lost 4, with 8 bases in between. The CDR3 extends over 13 amino acids. CDR1 is LNHDA and CDR2 is SQIVND in the germline V gene (reference sequence). The DNA for the CDR3 is TGTGCCAGTAGTACCTCCGGGAATCAGCCCCAGCATTTT. Protein: CASSTSGNQPQHF.

The V and J genes are TRBV14 and TRBJ2-1, with D perhaps matching TRBD2 (5 bases). Germline V gene data show CDR1 as SGHDN and CDR2 as FVKESK. The ends were cut back, 0 bases at V and 3 bases at J, with 12 bases in the middle. The CDR3 contains 16 residues. In DNA form, the CDR3 reads TGTGCCAGCAGCCAAGATCCTCGGAGGTACTACAATGAGCAGTTCTTC. This gives the protein CASSQDPRRYYNEQFF.

This clonotype has at least ten counts. This chain connects TRBV12-3 or TRBV12-4 to TRBJ2-3; 11 nucleotides line up with TRBD2. The CDR3 totals 16 residues. With V trimmed by 6 bases and J by 5 bases, 10 bases remained unmatched. The CDR3 sequence: CASSLASGLAGDTQYF. The CDR3, as DNA: TGTGCCAGCAGCCTCGCGTCTGGACTAGCGGGAGATACGCAGTATTTT.

V gene TRBV6-2 or TRBV6-3 combines with J gene TRBJ2-1, with TRBD2 matching over 10 bases. Germline CDR1 MNHEY, CDR2 SVGEGT. The CDR3 extends over 18 amino acids. Trimming removed 5 bases from V and 1 base from J; junction bases left unmatched: 11. CDR3 amino acids: CASSRRLAGVTSYNEQFF. The CDR3 region has the DNA TGTGCCAGCAGTCGTCGGCTAGCGGGGGTCACTTCCTACAATGAGCAGTTCTTC.

This clonotype appeared a few times. The J gene is TRBJ1-6, the V gene TRBV5-5, with 9 bases fitting TRBD1. Germline assignment: CDR1 SGHKS and CDR2 YYEKEE (reference sequence). The CDR3 is 16 amino acids. Trimming removed 4 bases from V and 3 bases from J; junction bases left unmatched: 5. The CDR3 DNA reads as TGTGCCAGCAGCGAAACAGGGGGCGTCTATAATTCACCCCTCCACTTT. Its translation: CASSETGGVYNSPLHF.

The rearrangement links TRBV12-5 to TRBJ2-1; D may be TRBD2 (6 bases). Germline V gene data show CDR1 as LGHNT and CDR2 as FRNRAP. The CDR3 totals 14 residues. The V end was cut by 9 bases, the J end by 3 bases, with 15 bases between. The CDR3 DNA is TGTGCTAGCGGGGACGGGAGCTTCTACAATGAGCAGTTCTTC. Encoded protein: CASGDGSFYNEQFF.

The chain links TRBV29-1 to TRBJ1-2, with no clear D. Trimming pared 0 bases from V and 0 bases from J, leaving 17 bases between. CDR1 is SQVTM, CDR2 ANQGSEA, per germline. The CDR3 has 17 amino acids. CDR3 sequence (DNA): TGCAGCGTTGAAGATCACTGGACCGCAGTCTCTAACTATGGCTACACCTTC. Residues: CSVEDHWTAVSNYGYTF.

This clonotype was seen at least ten times. The chain employs TRBV7-2 and TRBJ2-5; D is unclear. This CDR3 is 14 amino acids long. CDR1 and CDR2 (germline): SGHTA, FQGNSA. The V end lost 3 bases, the J end lost 2 bases, and 10 bases lay between the germline ends. The CDR3 is CASSLADDQETQYF. The CDR3 DNA sequence: TGTGCCAGCAGCTTGGCGGATGATCAAGAGACCCAGTACTTC.